These 20 T cell receptor beta chains were sequenced from one sample in a study of CD8 T cells in ankylosing spondylitis. In TCRdb, the 5' RACE reads were re-called with MiXCR into one record per CDR3 protein. The table records approximately 150,000 distinct CDR3 sequences, approximately 32% of them present only once. Material for sequencing was synovial fluid, either unsorted or a sorted T cell fraction (not recorded which). Source of these receptors: a male donor with ankylosing spondylitis.

CDR3 DNA: TGTGCCAGCAGCTTAGCCCACAGTGAAGCTTTCTTT. This gives the protein CASSLAHSEAFF. This chain uses TRBV11-2 with TRBJ1-1; D gene unclear. Germline CDR1 is SGHAT and CDR2 is FQNNGV. V was shortened by 1 base and J by 7 bases, with 7 bases between the two germline ends. There are 12 residues in the CDR3.

In this sample, this clonotype turned up a few times. J is TRBJ2-7 and V is TRBV29-1, with TRBD1 as a possible D gene (6 bases). From germline, CDR1 is SQVTM and CDR2 ANQGSEA. The length of the CDR3 is 15 residues. The germline V and J ends were trimmed by 6 bases and 0 bases, with 18 bases remaining between them. The chain's CDR3 is CSVISDNRASYEQYF. Here the CDR3 DNA reads TGCAGCGTGATAAGCGATAACAGGGCCTCCTACGAGCAGTACTTC.

The V gene is TRBV28, the J gene TRBJ2-1, with 11 bases aligning to TRBD2. V was clipped by 0 bases and J by 9 bases; unmatched bases: 13. The CDR3 is 18 residues long. CDR1 and CDR2 from the germline V gene are MDHEN and SYDVKM. DNA of the CDR3: TGTGCCAGCAGTTTATGGTCCGGGACTAGCGGCGCTGGGGGTGAGCAGTTCTTC. Translating gives CASSLWSGTSGAGGEQFF.

The chain combines TRBV4-1 with TRBJ1-4, with D uncertain. Trimming took 1 base from V and 4 from J, leaving 16 bases between them. This CDR3 is built from 17 residues. Per germline, CDR1 MGHRA and CDR2 YSYEKL. The CDR3 reads CASSQAPQGANNEKLFF. DNA of the CDR3: TGCGCCAGCAGCCAAGCCCCCCAAGGAGCGAATAATGAAAAACTGTTTTTT.

The chain employs TRBV28 and TRBJ2-7; D is perhaps TRBD2 (5 bases). Germline loops: CDR1 MDHEN, CDR2 SYDVKM. The CDR3 runs to 15 residues. V lost 7 bases to trimming and J lost 3 bases, with 19 bases between them. The CDR3 region has the DNA TGTGCCAGCACCACCCTAAGGCTAGCTGGCTACGAGCAGTACTTC. This codes for CASTTLRLAGYEQYF.

The chain employs TRBV4-1 and TRBJ1-1; 7 bases match TRBD1. V dropped 1 base and J dropped 10; count of bases not matched to a gene: 6. The CDR3 contains 13 residues. The germline V gene encodes CDR1 MGHRA and CDR2 YSYEKL. CDR3 coding DNA: TGCGCCAGCAGCCAAGGCGACAGGGATGTAGCTTTCTTT. This codes for CASSQGDRDVAFF.

The rearrangement joins TRBV20-1 to TRBJ2-1; D is ambiguous. The CDR3 loop spans 14 amino acids. Per the germline V gene, CDR1 is DFQATT and CDR2 is SNEGSKA (reference sequence). V was shortened by 3 bases and J by 6 bases, with 15 bases between the two germline ends. CDR3 in DNA: TGCAGTGCTAGCGACCCCACGAAGGGCAATGAGCAGTTCTTC. Translated: CSASDPTKGNEQFF.

The chain combines TRBV5-1 with TRBJ1-1; D unresolved. CDR1 and CDR2 (germline): SGHRS, YFSETQ. With 1 base removed from V and 8 bases from J, the gap between germline ends came to 15 bases. The CDR3 length is 14 residues. As DNA, the CDR3 is TGCGCCAGCAGCTTGATCGCGTCGGAGGGAGAAGCTTTCTTT. Its translation: CASSLIASEGEAFF. The full variable domain, completed using reference TRBV5-1 and TRBJ1-1, is KAGVTQTPRYLIKTRGQQVTLSCSPISGHRSVSWYQQTPGQGLQFLFEYFSETQRNKGNFPGRFSGRQFSNSRSEMNVSTLELGDSALYLCASSLIASEGEAFFGQGTRLTVV.

In this sample, this clonotype turned up once. The chain uses TRBV6-1 and TRBJ2-5; TRBD2 aligns across 9 bases. The CDR3 is 14 residues long. The V and J ends lost 10 bases and 2 bases, in that order; junction bases with no gene match: 8. Per germline, CDR1 MNHNS and CDR2 SASEGT. The CDR3 sequence: CATSAGGIQETQYF. CDR3 sequence (DNA): TGTGCCACTTCAGCGGGGGGTATACAAGAGACCCAGTACTTC.

This clonotype was counted ten times or more. The chain is built from TRBV5-1 and TRBJ1-2, with D tentatively TRBD1 (5 bases). Germline V lookup: CDR1 SGHRS, CDR2 YFSETQ. The CDR3 consists of 16 residues. Trimming removed 2 bases from V and 4 bases from J, with 18 bases in between. This chain's CDR3 is CASSLGAGIAGYGYTF. As DNA, the CDR3 is TGCGCCAGCAGCTTAGGAGCAGGGATCGCGGGCTATGGCTACACCTTC. The complete variable domain, with remaining parts taken from reference TRBV5-1 and TRBJ1-2, reads KAGVTQTPRYLIKTRGQQVTLSCSPISGHRSVSWYQQTPGQGLQFLFEYFSETQRNKGNFPGRFSGRQFSNSRSEMNVSTLELGDSALYLCASSLGAGIAGYGYTFGSGTRLTVV.

This clonotype has only a few counts. The rearrangement uses TRBV20-1 and TRBJ2-5, with TRBD2 matching over 11 bases. V dropped 6 bases and J dropped 5; count of bases not matched to a gene: 14. This CDR3 region has 16 residues. Germline CDR1 and CDR2: DFQATT and SNEGSKA (reference sequence). CDR3 residues: CSAPILAGEVGETQYF. The CDR3 DNA sequence: TGCAGTGCACCTATACTAGCGGGAGAGGTGGGGGAGACCCAGTACTTC.

V is TRBV7-2 and J is TRBJ2-5; the D gene could be TRBD1 or TRBD2 (6 bases each). Germline lookup yields CDR1 SGHTA and CDR2 FQGNSA. The CDR3 sequence is 15 residues long. With 3 bases removed from V and 5 bases from J, the gap between germline ends came to 16 bases. CDR3 sequence: CASSFRWGAGETQYF. The CDR3 region has the DNA TGTGCCAGCAGCTTCCGATGGGGGGCGGGGGAGACCCAGTACTTC.

The CDR3 sequence is CATSDPLGTDNEQFF. The DNA for the CDR3 is TGTGCCACCAGTGATCCGCTTGGGACAGACAATGAGCAGTTCTTC. This chain joins TRBV24-1 and TRBJ2-1; TRBD1 aligns across 7 bases. The V gene end was trimmed by 3 bases and the J gene end by 5 bases; junction bases not matched to a gene: 6. CDR1 is KGHDR, CDR2 SFDVKD, per germline. The CDR3 sequence is 15 residues long.

CDR3 DNA: TGTGCCAGCTCGGGGCCAGGGAAAGGACAGCCCCAGCATTTT. Amino acid sequence: CASSGPGKGQPQHF. The J gene is TRBJ1-5, the V gene TRBV28; TRBD1 might be the D (5 bases). CDR3 length: 14 residues. V dropped 8 bases and J dropped 7 bases, with 18 bases sitting between them. The germline V gene encodes CDR1 MDHEN and CDR2 SYDVKM.

The chain links TRBV24-1 to TRBJ2-3, with D tentatively TRBD1 (5 bases). CDR1 and CDR2 (germline): KGHDR, SFDVKD. V gave up 0 bases and J gave up 2 bases, with 8 bases separating them. The CDR3 sequence is 15 residues long. The CDR3 coding sequence is TGTGCCACCAGTGATTTGACAGGAAACACAGATACGCAGTATTTT. The encoded protein is CATSDLTGNTDTQYF.

Note on this clonotype: Germline is not matched at one junction end, which may reflect a read error. This chain links TRBV18 with TRBJ2-3; D is uncertain. CDR1 and CDR2 from the germline V gene are KGHSH and LQKENI. The CDR3 length is 12 residues. In DNA, the CDR3 is TGTTCCAGCTCCCCGGACGGCAATACGCAGTATTTT. It encodes CSSSPDGNTQYF.

V and J are TRBV27 and TRBJ1-5; D is perhaps TRBD1 (6 bases). Trimming took off 6 bases at V and 6 bases at J, with 15 bases between the two ends. CDR1 is MNHEY and CDR2 is SMNVEV in the germline V gene (reference sequence). This CDR3 is 14 amino acids long. In DNA form, the CDR3 reads TGTGCCAGCAGGACAGGCGGCGTCGGTCAGCCCCAGCATTTT. Protein: CASRTGGVGQPQHF.

The chain recombines TRBV12-3 or TRBV12-4 with TRBJ1-5; no reliable D call. The CDR3 is made up of 13 amino acids. V was cut by 4 bases and J by 4 bases, with 8 bases left in between. DNA for the CDR3: TGTGCCAGCAGTTCTTCCAGGAATCAGCCCCAGCATTTT. Amino acids: CASSSSRNQPQHF.

This clonotype was seen many times. The gene calls are TRBV20-1 and TRBJ2-7; D is possibly TRBD1 (6 bases). The germline V gene encodes CDR1 DFQATT and CDR2 SNEGSKA (reference sequence). With 5 bases removed from V and 7 bases from J, the gap between germline ends came to 21 bases. This CDR3 comprises 14 residues. CDR3 amino acids: CSASLGASSGEQYF. CDR3 coding DNA: TGCAGTGCTTCCCTGGGGGCCTCCTCCGGGGAGCAGTACTTC.

This clonotype was recorded a few times. The V call is TRBV20-1, the J call TRBJ1-2, with 7 bases identical to TRBD1. CDR1 and CDR2 (germline): DFQATT, SNEGSKA (reference sequence). This CDR3 comprises 12 residues. V lost 2 bases to trimming and J lost 7 bases; unmatched junction nucleotides: 4. CDR3 sequence: CSARRQGRGYTF. CDR3 nucleotides: TGCAGTGCTAGACGACAGGGTCGTGGCTACACCTTC.